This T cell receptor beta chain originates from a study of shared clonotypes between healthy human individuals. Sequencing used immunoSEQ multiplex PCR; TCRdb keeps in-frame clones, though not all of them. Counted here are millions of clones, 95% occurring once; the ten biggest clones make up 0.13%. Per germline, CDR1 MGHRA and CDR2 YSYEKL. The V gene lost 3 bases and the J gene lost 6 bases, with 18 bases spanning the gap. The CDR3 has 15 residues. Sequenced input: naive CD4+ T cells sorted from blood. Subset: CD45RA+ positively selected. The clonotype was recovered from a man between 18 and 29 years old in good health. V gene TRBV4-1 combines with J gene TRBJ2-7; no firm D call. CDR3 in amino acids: CASSHPGPSSSEQYF. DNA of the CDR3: TGCGCCAGCAGCCACCCCGGACCCTCAAGCAGCGAGCAGTACTTC.